One and the same sample provided the 6 T cell receptor beta chains below, sequenced in a study of vaccination effects on CD4 cells after COVID-19. These receptors lack a known antigen. Antigen-specific CD4+ T cells were first expanded with viral peptide pools by the ViraFEST assay and only then sequenced. Once cultured for about 9 days, the cells underwent separation to obtain CD4+ T cells. This table comes from immunoSEQ multiplex PCR, and its TCRdb copy is limited to in-frame clones, with some not included. The sample holds more than 30,000 clones, 55% to 75% seen once. Sequenced material: CD4+ T cells from PBMCs cultured with HCoV-229E spike peptides, taken before COVID-19 vaccination. These TCRs come from a human donor who received a COVID-19 vaccine.

The chain links TRBV3-1 (or the pseudogene TRBV3-2) to TRBJ2-2; weak D call: TRBD1 (5 bases). The CDR3 is made up of 13 amino acids. V shed 4 bases and J shed 10 bases, with 13 bases lying between them. Germline V gene data show CDR1 as LGHDT and CDR2 as YNNKEL (reference sequence). CDR3 amino acids: CASSRPRQKELFF. The DNA for the CDR3 is TGTGCCAGCAGCCGGCCTAGACAGAAGGAGCTGTTTTTT.

The CDR3 nucleotides read TGTGCCAGCAACTTGATCATAGGCAATGAGCAGTTCTTC. Protein product: CASNLIIGNEQFF. This chain uses TRBV2 with TRBJ2-1; D gene ambiguous. Germline V gives CDR1 SNHLY, CDR2 FYNNEI. The CDR3 is 13 amino acids. The V end was cut by 7 bases, the J end by 6 bases, with 13 bases between.

The J gene is TRBJ2-7, the V gene TRBV5-1; D perhaps matches TRBD1 (6 bases). The CDR3 is 18 amino acids. The V and J ends lost 0 bases and 0 bases respectively, with 19 bases between them. Germline-derived CDR1 and CDR2 are SGHRS and YFSETQ. CDR3: CASSLAGTLVGTSYEQYF. CDR3 DNA sequence: TGCGCCAGCAGCTTGGCCGGGACATTGGTCGGCACCTCCTACGAGCAGTACTTC.

This clone turned up a few times. The chain is built from TRBV5-8 and TRBJ1-6; 7 positions agree with TRBD1. CDR1 SGHTS and CDR2 YDEGEE come from the germline V gene. J was trimmed by 0 bases and V by 5 bases; bases with no gene match: 8. The CDR3 is made up of 17 amino acids. The CDR3 nucleotides read TGTGCCAGCAGTCCGGACAGGTCGAGCTCCTATAATTCACCCCTCCACTTT. It codes for CASSPDRSSSYNSPLHF.

In nucleotides, the CDR3 is TGCGCCAGCAGTGATGAGGGTGGTGTCGATAATTCACCCCTCCACTTT. Protein: CASSDEGGVDNSPLHF. The chain uses TRBV10-1 and TRBJ1-6; D gene unclear. This CDR3 is 16 amino acids long. CDR1 WNHNN and CDR2 SYGVQD come from the germline V gene (reference sequence). V was pared by 3 bases and J by 5 bases, with 14 bases between.

This clone was detected once. The V gene is TRBV19, the J gene TRBJ2-5, with a possible D match to TRBD2 (5 bases). The CDR3 loop spans 15 amino acids. From germline, CDR1 is LNHDA and CDR2 SQIVND (reference sequence). V lost 6 bases, J lost 4 bases, and 18 bases lay in between. Written as DNA, the CDR3 is TGTGCCAGTAGCTCCAGACGGGGTAAAGGAGAGACCCAGTACTTC. Amino acid sequence: CASSSRRGKGETQYF.